This TCR beta chain was captured by sequencing in a study of T cell responses to AZD1222 COVID-19 vaccine. About the study: Second-dose recipients at about 4 or about 12 weeks were treated as one pooled group. Study observations and caveats: Spike-specific TCR breadth and depth rose after two AZD1222 doses.

The germline gives CDR1 SGHVS, CDR2 FQNEAQ. The V segment lost 4 bases and the J segment 4 bases; nucleotides outside the gene matches: 4. The CDR3 totals 15 residues. With respect to this clone: No antigen is known for it.

The table came from immunoSEQ multiplex PCR; TCRdb's copy has only in-frame clones and leaves some out. The sample carries about 130,000 clones, roughly 94% recorded once. This sample comprised peripheral blood, obtained on day 0 of AZD1222 vaccination. This sequence originates from an adult in good health. This rearrangement joins TRBV7-8 to TRBJ2-1, with 10 bases lining up with TRBD1. CDR3 DNA sequence: TGTGCCAGCAGCTCTCCGGGACAGGGGTACAATGAGCAGTTCTTC. Translation: CASSSPGQGYNEQFF.